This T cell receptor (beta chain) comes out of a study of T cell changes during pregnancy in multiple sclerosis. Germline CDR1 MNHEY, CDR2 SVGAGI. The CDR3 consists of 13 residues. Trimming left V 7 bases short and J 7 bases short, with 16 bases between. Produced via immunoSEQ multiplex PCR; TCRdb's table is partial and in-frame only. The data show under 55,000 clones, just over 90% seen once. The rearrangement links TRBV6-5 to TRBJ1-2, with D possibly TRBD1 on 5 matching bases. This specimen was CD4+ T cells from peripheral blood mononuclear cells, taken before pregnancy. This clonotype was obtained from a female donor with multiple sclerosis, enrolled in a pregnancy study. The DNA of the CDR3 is TGTGCCAGCATTTCACGGGGGTCGGGTGGCTACACCTTC. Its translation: CASISRGSGGYTF.